The source of this TCR beta chain is a study of blood T cells in healthy people across ages. Whole-study results and caveats: Roughly linear declines in TCR beta diversity per million T cells occurred with age.

A remark on this clonotype: What it recognizes is unknown.

The authors ran a second PCR of 7 to 11 cycles using a sample-barcoded 5' primer and a J-beta primer mix. TCRdb re-analysed the 5' RACE reads in MiXCR, keeping a single row per CDR3 protein. The sample carries 870,000 or so distinct CDR3 sequences, more than 25% recorded once. V shed 1 base and J shed 6 bases, with 7 bases lying between them. Germline CDR1 reads KGHSY; CDR2 reads FQNENV. The length of the CDR3 is 13 residues. The donors, aged about 6 to 100, were healthy Caucasians from Russia. Researchers report isolating at least 6 million PBMCs per sample. This sequence was found in a woman of 80 years or more in good health. The chain couples TRBV16 to TRBJ1-5, with D unresolved. The specimen sequenced was blood. The CDR3 sequence is CASSQFPPQPQHF. Here the CDR3 DNA reads TGTGCCAGCAGCCAATTTCCGCCTCAGCCCCAGCATTTT.